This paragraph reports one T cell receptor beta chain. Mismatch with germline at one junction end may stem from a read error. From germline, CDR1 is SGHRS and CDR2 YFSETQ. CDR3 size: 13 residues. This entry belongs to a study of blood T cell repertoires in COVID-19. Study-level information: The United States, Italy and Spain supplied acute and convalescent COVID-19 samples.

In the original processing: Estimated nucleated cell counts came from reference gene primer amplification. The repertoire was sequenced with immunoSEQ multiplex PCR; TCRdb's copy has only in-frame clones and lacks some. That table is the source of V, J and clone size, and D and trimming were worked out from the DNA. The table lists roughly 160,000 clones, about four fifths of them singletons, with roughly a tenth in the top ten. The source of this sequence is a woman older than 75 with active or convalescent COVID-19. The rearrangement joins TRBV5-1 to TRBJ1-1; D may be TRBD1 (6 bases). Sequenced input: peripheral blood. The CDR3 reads CASSLAGGTEVFF. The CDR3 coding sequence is TGCGCCAGCAGCTTGGCGGGGGGCACTGAAGTTTTCTTT.